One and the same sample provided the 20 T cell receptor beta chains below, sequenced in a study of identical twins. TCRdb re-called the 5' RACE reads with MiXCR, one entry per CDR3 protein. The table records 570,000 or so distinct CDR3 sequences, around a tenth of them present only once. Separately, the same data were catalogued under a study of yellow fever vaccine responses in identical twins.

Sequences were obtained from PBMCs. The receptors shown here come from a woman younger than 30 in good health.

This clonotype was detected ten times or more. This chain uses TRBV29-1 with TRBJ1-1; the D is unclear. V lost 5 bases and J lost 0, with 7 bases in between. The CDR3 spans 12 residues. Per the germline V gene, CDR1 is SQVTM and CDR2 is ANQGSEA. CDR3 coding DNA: TGCAGCGTTCGCAACCTGAACACTGAAGCTTTCTTT. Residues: CSVRNLNTEAFF.

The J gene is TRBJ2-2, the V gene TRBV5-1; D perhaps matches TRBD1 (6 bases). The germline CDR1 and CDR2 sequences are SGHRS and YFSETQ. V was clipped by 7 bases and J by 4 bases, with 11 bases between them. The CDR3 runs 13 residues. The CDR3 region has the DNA TGCGCCAGCCTACAGGGAGCCACCGGGGAGCTGTTTTTT. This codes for CASLQGATGELFF.

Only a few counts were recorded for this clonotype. The CDR3 loop is CASSQDRSASYNEQFF. CDR3 nucleotides: TGCGCCAGCAGCCAAGATCGGTCCGCTTCCTACAATGAGCAGTTCTTC. This chain joins TRBV4-3 and TRBJ2-1; D remains ambiguous. This CDR3 contains 16 residues. From germline, CDR1 is LGHNA and CDR2 YSLEER. V gave up 0 bases and J gave up 1 base, with 10 bases separating them.

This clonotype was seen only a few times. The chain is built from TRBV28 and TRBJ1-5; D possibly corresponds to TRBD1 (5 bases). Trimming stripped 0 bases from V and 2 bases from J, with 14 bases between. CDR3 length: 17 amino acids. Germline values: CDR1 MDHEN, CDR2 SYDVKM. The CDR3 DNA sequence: TGTGCCAGCAGTTTATGGGTGGGGCAGGGAGGCAATCAGCCCCAGCATTTT. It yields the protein CASSLWVGQGGNQPQHF.

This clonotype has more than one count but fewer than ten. In DNA, the CDR3 is TGCGCCAGCAGCCCTGTGACTAGCGGGTCAATCAAAAACATTCAGTACTTC. Translation: CASSPVTSGSIKNIQYF. V and J are TRBV4-3 and TRBJ2-4; TRBD2 aligns across 10 bases. Germline V gene data show CDR1 as LGHNA and CDR2 as YSLEER. The CDR3 is made up of 17 amino acids. J gave up 3 bases and V 4 bases, and 9 bases lay outside the gene matches.

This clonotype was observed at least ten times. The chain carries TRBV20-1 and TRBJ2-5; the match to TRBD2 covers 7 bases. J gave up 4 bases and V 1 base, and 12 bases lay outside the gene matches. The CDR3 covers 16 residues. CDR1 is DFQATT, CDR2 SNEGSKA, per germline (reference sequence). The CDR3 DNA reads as TGCAGTGCTAGAGCCTACCTTGCGCGGGAGTTAGAGACCCAGTACTTC. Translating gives CSARAYLARELETQYF.

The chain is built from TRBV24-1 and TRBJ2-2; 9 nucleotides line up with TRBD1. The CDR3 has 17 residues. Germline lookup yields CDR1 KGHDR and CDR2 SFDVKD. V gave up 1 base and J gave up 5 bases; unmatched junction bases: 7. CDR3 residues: CATSDLPGQGTTGELFF. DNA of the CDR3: TGTGCCACCAGTGATTTACCGGGACAGGGTACGACCGGGGAGCTGTTTTTT.

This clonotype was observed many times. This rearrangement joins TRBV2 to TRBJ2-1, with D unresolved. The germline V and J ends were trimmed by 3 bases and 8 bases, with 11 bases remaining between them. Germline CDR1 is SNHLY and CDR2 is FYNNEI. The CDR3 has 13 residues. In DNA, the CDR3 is TGTGCCAGCAGTGACCTGGGTATCCATGAGCAGTTCTTC. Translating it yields CASSDLGIHEQFF.

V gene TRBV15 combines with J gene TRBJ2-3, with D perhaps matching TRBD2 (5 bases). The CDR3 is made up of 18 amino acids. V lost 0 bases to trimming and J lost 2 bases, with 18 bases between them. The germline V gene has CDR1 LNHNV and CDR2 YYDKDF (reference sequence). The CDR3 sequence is CATSRDPPGSGATDTQYF. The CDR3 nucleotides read TGTGCCACCAGCAGAGATCCCCCGGGGTCGGGTGCCACAGATACGCAGTATTTT.

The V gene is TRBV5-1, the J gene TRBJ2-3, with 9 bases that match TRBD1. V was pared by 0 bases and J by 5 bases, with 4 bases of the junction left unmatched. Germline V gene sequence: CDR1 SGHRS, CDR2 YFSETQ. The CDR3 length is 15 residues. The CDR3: CASSLGDRDEDTQYF. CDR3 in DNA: TGCGCCAGCAGCTTGGGGGACAGGGATGAAGATACGCAGTATTTT.

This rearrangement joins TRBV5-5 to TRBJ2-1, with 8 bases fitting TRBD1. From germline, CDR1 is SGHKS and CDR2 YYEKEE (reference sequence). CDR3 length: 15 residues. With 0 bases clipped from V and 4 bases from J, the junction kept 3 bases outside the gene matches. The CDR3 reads CASSLDRGYYNEQFF. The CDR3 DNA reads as TGTGCCAGCAGCTTGGACAGGGGGTATTACAATGAGCAGTTCTTC.

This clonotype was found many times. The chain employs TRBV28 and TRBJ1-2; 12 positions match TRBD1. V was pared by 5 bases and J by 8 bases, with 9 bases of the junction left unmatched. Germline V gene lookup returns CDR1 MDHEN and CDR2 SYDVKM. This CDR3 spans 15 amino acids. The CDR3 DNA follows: TGTGCCAGCAGTGTTTGGGGACAGGGGGCAAACGGCTACACCTTC. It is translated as CASSVWGQGANGYTF.

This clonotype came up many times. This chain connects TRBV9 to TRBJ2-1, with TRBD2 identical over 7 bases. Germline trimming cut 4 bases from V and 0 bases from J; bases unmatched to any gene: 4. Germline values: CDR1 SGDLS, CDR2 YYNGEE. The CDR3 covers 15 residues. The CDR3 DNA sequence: TGTGCCAGCAGCCTTAGCGGGTACTCCTACAATGAGCAGTTCTTC. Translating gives CASSLSGYSYNEQFF. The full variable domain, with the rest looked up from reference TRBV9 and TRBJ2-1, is DSGVTQTPKHLITATGQRVTLRCSPRSGDLSVYWYQQSLDQGLQFLIQYYNGEERAKGNILERFSAQQFPDLHSELNLSSLELGDSALYFCASSLSGYSYNEQFFGPGTRLTVL.

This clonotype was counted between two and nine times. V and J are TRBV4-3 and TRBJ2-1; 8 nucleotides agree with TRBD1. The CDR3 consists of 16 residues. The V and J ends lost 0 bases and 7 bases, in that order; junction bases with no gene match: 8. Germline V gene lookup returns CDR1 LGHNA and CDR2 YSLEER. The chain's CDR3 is CASSQDLRRGQNEQFF. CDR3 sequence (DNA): TGCGCCAGCAGCCAAGATCTCCGCAGGGGGCAAAATGAGCAGTTCTTC.

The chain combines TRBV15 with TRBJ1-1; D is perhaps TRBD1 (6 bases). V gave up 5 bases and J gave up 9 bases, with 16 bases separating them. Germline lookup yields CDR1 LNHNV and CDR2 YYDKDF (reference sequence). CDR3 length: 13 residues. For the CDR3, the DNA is TGTGCCACCAGCCACGACAGGCGCTCGAAAGCTTTCTTT. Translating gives CATSHDRRSKAFF.

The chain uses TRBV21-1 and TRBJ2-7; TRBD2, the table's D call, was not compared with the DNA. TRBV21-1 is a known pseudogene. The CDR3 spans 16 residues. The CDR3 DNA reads TGTGCCAGCAGCAAAAGGCGGGAGAGCCTCCGTTACGAGCAGTACTTC. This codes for CASSKRRESLRYEQYF.

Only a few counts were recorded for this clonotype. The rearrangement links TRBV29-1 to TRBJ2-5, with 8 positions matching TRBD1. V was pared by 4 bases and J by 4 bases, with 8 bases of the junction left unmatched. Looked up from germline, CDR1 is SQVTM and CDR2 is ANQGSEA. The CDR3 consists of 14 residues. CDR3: CSVVARGQRETQYF. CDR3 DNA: TGCAGCGTTGTGGCCAGGGGGCAACGAGAGACCCAGTACTTC.

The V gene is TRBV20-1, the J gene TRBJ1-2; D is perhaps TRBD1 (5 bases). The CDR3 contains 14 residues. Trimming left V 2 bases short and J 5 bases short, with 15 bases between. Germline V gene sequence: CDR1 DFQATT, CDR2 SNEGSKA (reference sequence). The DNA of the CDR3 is TGCAGTGCTAGAAGACAGTTTGTGGGTTATGGCTACACCTTC. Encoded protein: CSARRQFVGYGYTF.

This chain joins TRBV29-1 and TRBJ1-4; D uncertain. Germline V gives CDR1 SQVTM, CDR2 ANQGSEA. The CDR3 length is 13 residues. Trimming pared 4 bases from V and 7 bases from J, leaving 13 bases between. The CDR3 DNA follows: TGCAGCGTTGTCGGCAGTTTCGGTGAAAAACTGTTTTTT. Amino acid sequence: CSVVGSFGEKLFF.

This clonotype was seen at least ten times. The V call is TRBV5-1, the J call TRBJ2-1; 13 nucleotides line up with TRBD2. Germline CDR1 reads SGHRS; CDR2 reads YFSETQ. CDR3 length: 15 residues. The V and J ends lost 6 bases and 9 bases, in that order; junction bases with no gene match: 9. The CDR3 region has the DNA TGCGCCAGCAAGACGCGGACTAGCGGGGGAGGTGAGCAGTTCTTC. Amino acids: CASKTRTSGGGEQFF.